The sequence of this T cell receptor beta chain was determined in a study of blood T cell repertoires in COVID-19 (dated by TCRdb to between 2020 and 2021). In terms of the full investigation: Collaborator samples came from the United States, Italy and Spain and covered acute and convalescent phases of COVID-19. The material from the prospective study consisted of cDNA or gDNA derived from T cells, B-cell-depleted T cells, or PBMCs. The dataset comprised deeply sampled blood TCRbeta repertoires from subjects exposed to, actively infected with, or recovered from COVID-19. The repertoires were made available in a free public database intended to serve as a resource for research on the immune response to SARS-CoV-2. Samples came from the ongoing ImmuneRACE study (first 160 participants) plus 1,254 subjects from 6 global collaborators. A de-identified subject ID, COVID-19 status, age in years and sex were almost always included in the sample metadata. Where available, HLA class I and class II types were taken from metadata supplied by the sample provider and were not determined by assay-based typing. Overall study outcomes, separate from this receptor: The amount of clinical and demographic metadata varied by source and participant and was provided uncurated.

The collaborating institutions used their own protocols to collect whole blood in K2EDTA tubes. For TCRbeta analysis, collaborators shipped samples as frozen whole blood, isolated PBMCs, or DNA extracted from either of those sample types. The germline V end is reduced by 4 bases and the J end by 5 bases; junction bases left unmatched: 14. The CDR3 runs 18 residues from the cysteine to the phenylalanine. The only DNA kept is the CDR3, 54 bases in frame from the first base. CDR1 SNHLY and CDR2 FYNNEI are derived from the germline V gene. Of note for this clone: Its antigen is currently not known. The sample holds no much larger clone one base away, and base qualities are not on file.

TCRbeta CDR3 regions were amplified from genomic DNA by means of the immunoSEQ Assay, a bias-controlled multiplex PCR. In the paper's pipeline: The number of nucleated cells in each sample was estimated from the amplification of reference gene primers within the assay. To quantify the absolute abundance of each unique TCRbeta CDR3 rearrangement, sequence reads were collapsed and filtered. Productive Simpson clonality was computed per sample as the square root of Simpson's diversity index over productive rearrangements. What TCRdb holds here is the immuneACCESS table cut down to in-frame rearrangements. Part of the clones is not present; checked against another copy, under half of the missing clones reflect an unresolved V gene, and the others are unexplained. The D gene and trimming were derived from the DNA, and the V and J assignments and clone size from that table. Here the sample has just under 150,000 clones; approximately 87% occur a single time. The ten largest make up roughly 8% of the sample.

This receptor was taken from a woman between 45 and 65 years old with active or convalescent COVID-19. The sequence links TRBV2 to TRBJ2-3; 11 bases in the junction line up with TRBD2. Sequencing was done on a sample of peripheral blood. Read as DNA, the sequence is TGTGCCAGCAGTGCCCCTCGAGTAGCGGGGGGGCCAATAGATACGCAGTATTTT. It encodes CASSAPRVAGGPIDTQYF.